The 15 T cell receptor beta chains below were found in one sample sequenced in a study of regulatory T cells in long-lasting Graves disease. TCR beta libraries were built with iRepertoire HTBI primers and Arm-PCR of CDR3 regions. One entry per CDR3 protein results from TCRdb running MiXCR on the multiplex PCR reads. The sample contains 650,000 to 700,000 distinct CDR3 sequences, approximately 31% of which appear only once. Time point defined: persistent/refractory GD, antithyroid drugs over 5 years with positive TRAb. After RNA was extracted from PBMCs, the TCR library was made from it. Sequenced here: peripheral blood mononuclear cells (PBMCs), sampled when the disease was refractory, from a patient treated with antithyroid drugs. These receptors originate from a female donor with Graves disease.

This clonotype was observed many times. The chain uses TRBV29-1 and TRBJ2-7; D gene uncertain. From germline, CDR1 is SQVTM and CDR2 ANQGSEA. V gave up 3 bases and J gave up 4 bases, with 7 bases separating them. The CDR3 has 11 residues. This chain's CDR3 is CSVEGSYEQYF. CDR3 coding DNA: TGCAGCGTTGAGGGTAGTTACGAGCAGTACTTC.

This clonotype was counted only a few times. J is TRBJ2-7 and V is TRBV20-1; TRBD1 matches at 7 bases. V shed 6 bases, J shed 4 bases, and the junction held 9 bases outside the gene matches. Germline lookup yields CDR1 DFQATT and CDR2 SNEGSKA (reference sequence). This CDR3 spans 13 amino acids. The chain's CDR3 is CSAEGAVRYEQYF. In DNA form, the CDR3 reads TGCAGTGCCGAGGGGGCTGTGCGGTACGAGCAGTACTTC.

The chain couples TRBV6-2 or TRBV6-3 to TRBJ1-4; D call uncertain. Germline-derived CDR1 and CDR2 are MNHEY and SVGEGT. V was trimmed by 2 bases and J by 4 bases, leaving 11 bases between them. This CDR3 comprises 15 residues. The CDR3 region has the DNA TGTGCCAGCAGTTACGGACGGGGATTTAATGAAAAACTGTTTTTT. Residues: CASSYGRGFNEKLFF.

This rearrangement joins TRBV20-1 to TRBJ1-4; TRBD1 aligns across 9 bases. Per germline, CDR1 DFQATT and CDR2 SNEGSKA (reference sequence). The CDR3 is 15 residues long. J was trimmed by 7 bases and V by 0 bases; bases with no gene match: 6. CDR3 amino acids: CSARDAGTGSEKLFF. The CDR3 nucleotides are TGCAGTGCTAGAGATGCTGGGACAGGGTCTGAAAAACTGTTTTTT.

This sequence joins TRBV12-3 or TRBV12-4 and TRBJ1-3; D possibly corresponds to TRBD1 (5 bases). Trimming stripped 7 bases from V and 3 bases from J, with 16 bases between. The CDR3 length is 15 residues. The CDR3 region is CASTTVEGLGNTIYF. In DNA form, the CDR3 reads TGTGCCAGCACTACAGTGGAGGGACTTGGAAACACCATATATTTT.

This clonotype came up many times. This chain connects TRBV11-2 to TRBJ2-7; 8 bases align to TRBD1. This CDR3 has 13 residues. Trimming removed 7 bases from V and 7 bases from J; junction bases left unmatched: 9. Per the germline V gene, CDR1 is SGHAT and CDR2 is FQNNGV. CDR3 in DNA: TGTGCCAGCACCGACAGGGGCTCCAGGGAGCAGTACTTC. Translation gives CASTDRGSREQYF. The full variable domain, rest sourced from reference TRBV11-2 and TRBJ2-7, is EAGVAQSPRYKIIEKRQSVAFWCNPISGHATLYWYQQILGQGPKLLIQFQNNGVVDDSQLPKDRFSAERLKGVDSTLKIQPAKLEDSAVYLCASTDRGSREQYFGPGTRLTVT.

The J gene is TRBJ1-1, the V gene TRBV3-1; possibly TRBD1 for D (5 bases). The CDR3 is 13 residues long. Germline-derived CDR1 and CDR2 are LGHDT and YNNKEL (reference sequence). V was pared by 2 bases and J by 9 bases, with 13 bases between. CDR3 DNA: TGTGCCAGCAGCCAACTCGGACCGGGACAAGCTTTCTTT. Translation: CASSQLGPGQAFF.

This clonotype occurred many times. The V and J genes are TRBV11-2 and TRBJ1-1, with D unresolved. Trimming left V 5 bases short and J 6 bases short, with 22 bases between. The CDR3 extends over 16 amino acids. Germline V gene lookup returns CDR1 SGHAT and CDR2 FQNNGV. CDR3 region: CASSSMRMVGSAEAFF. In DNA, the CDR3 is TGTGCCAGCAGCAGCATGAGGATGGTTGGGTCCGCTGAAGCTTTCTTT.

The gene calls are TRBV5-6 and TRBJ1-2, with D perhaps TRBD1 (5 bases). Per the germline V gene, CDR1 is SGHDT and CDR2 is YYEEEE. V gave up 0 bases and J gave up 7 bases, with 10 bases separating them. This CDR3 is built from 13 residues. The CDR3 DNA sequence: TGTGCCAGCAGCTTGGAGGCAAGGGGTGGCTACACCTTC. It translates to CASSLEARGGYTF.

The chain recombines TRBV6-1 with TRBJ2-6; D remains unclear. This CDR3 region has 15 residues. In germline, CDR1 is MNHNS, CDR2 SASEGT. Deletions cut 7 bases from V and 0 bases from J, with 10 bases between. CDR3 amino acids: CASKPSHSGANVLTF. The CDR3, as DNA: TGTGCCAGCAAGCCCTCCCACTCTGGGGCCAACGTCCTGACTTTC.

This clonotype was found a few times. The CDR3 loop reads CASSATGTTTGTQYF. For the CDR3, the DNA is TGTGCCAGCAGCGCCACGGGAACCACCACGGGGACCCAGTACTTC. This sequence joins TRBV7-3 and TRBJ2-5; D may be TRBD2 (5 bases). The CDR3 loop spans 15 amino acids. Germline V lookup: CDR1 SGHTA, CDR2 FQGTGA. Trimming removed 5 bases from V and 7 bases from J, with 20 bases in between.

This clonotype came up a few times. The chain has TRBV18 and TRBJ1-5; D call uncertain. Germline V lookup: CDR1 KGHSH, CDR2 LQKENI. The CDR3 spans 14 residues. V lost 4 bases, J lost 4 bases, and 11 bases lay in between. The CDR3 reads CASSLSVGNQPQHF. The CDR3 DNA sequence: TGTGCCAGCTCACTCTCGGTTGGGAATCAGCCCCAGCATTTT.

This clonotype showed up just a few times. The chain is built from TRBV29-1 and TRBJ2-7, with 7 bases that match TRBD2. V trimming: 6 bases; J trimming: 3 bases; junction bases outside the gene matches: 5. This CDR3 contains 12 residues. Germline CDR1 SQVTM, CDR2 ANQGSEA. For the CDR3, the DNA is TGCAGCGTGGGGGGGTCGGGCTACGAGCAGTACTTC. This sequence encodes CSVGGSGYEQYF.

In its sample, this clonotype was seen many times. The rearrangement links TRBV18 to TRBJ1-2; the match to TRBD1 covers 7 bases. CDR3 size: 14 residues. With V trimmed by 5 bases and J by 0 bases, 3 bases remained unmatched. Per germline, CDR1 KGHSH and CDR2 LQKENI. The CDR3 loop reads CASSGDRPNYGYTF. CDR3 coding DNA: TGTGCCAGCTCAGGGGACAGACCTAACTATGGCTACACCTTC.

This clonotype was seen a few times. The chain combines TRBV14 with TRBJ2-7, with 8 bases matching TRBD1. The V segment lost 0 bases and the J segment 4 bases; nucleotides outside the gene matches: 2. The germline V gene encodes CDR1 SGHDN and CDR2 FVKESK. This CDR3 is 14 amino acids long. The DNA for the CDR3 is TGTGCCAGCAGCCAAGAGACAGGGGTGTACGAGCAGTACTTC. It specifies CASSQETGVYEQYF.